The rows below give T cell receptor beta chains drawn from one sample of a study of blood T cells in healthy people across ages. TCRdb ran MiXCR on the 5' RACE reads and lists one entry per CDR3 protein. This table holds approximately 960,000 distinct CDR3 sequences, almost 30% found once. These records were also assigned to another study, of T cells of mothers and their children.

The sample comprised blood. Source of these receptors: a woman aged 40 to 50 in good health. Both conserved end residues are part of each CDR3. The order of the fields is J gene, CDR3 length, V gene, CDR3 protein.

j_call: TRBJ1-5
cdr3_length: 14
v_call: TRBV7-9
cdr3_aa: CASSRDASNQPQHF

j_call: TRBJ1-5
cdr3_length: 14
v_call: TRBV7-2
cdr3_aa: CASSTGQGITPQHF

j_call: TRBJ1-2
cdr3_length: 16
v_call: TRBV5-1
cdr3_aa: CASSLELRDRGQGYTF

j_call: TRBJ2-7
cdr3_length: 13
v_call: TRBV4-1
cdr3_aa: CASSPAQGYEQYF

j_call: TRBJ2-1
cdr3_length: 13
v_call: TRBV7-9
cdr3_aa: CASSSTGGNEQFF

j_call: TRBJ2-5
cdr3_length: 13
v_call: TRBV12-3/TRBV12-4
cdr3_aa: CASSDTAGETQYF

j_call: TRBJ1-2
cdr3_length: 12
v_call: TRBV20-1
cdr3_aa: CSATAVSYGYTF

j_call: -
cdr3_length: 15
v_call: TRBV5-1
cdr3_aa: CASNLLPGTQETQYF

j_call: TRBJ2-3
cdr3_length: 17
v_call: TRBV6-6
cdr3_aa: CASSLGLAGVSTDTQYF

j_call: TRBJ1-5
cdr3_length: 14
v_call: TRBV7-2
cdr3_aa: CASSFRTGNQPQHF

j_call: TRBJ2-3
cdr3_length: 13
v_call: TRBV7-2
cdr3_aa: CASSWDATDTQYF

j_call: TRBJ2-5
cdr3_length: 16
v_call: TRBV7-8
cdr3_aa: CASSFSRAEVQETQYF

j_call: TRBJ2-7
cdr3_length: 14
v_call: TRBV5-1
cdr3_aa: CASSLVLGGYEQYF

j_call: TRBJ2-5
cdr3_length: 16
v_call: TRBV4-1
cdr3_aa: CASSLGLAGEQETQYF

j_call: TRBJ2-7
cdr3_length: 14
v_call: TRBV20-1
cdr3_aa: CSATSGPLDDEQYF

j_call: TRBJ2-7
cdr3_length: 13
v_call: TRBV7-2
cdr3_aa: CASSSMNAYEQYF

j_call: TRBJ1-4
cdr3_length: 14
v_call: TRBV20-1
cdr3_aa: CSADREARSEKLFF

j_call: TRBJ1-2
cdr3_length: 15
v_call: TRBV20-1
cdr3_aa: CGGPDSRRLKYDYTF

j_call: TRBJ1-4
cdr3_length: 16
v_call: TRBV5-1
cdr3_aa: CASSPATGGAGEKLFF

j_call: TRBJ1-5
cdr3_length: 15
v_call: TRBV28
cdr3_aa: CASSLKTPRNQPQHF

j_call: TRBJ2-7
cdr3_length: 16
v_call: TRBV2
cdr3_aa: CASKRGGSGYSYEQYF

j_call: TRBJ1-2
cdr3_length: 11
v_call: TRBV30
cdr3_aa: CAWSVVYGYTF

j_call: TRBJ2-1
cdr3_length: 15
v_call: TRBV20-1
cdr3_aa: CSAREGTSSYNEQFF

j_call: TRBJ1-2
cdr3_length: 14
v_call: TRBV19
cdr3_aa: CASSIVPALYGYTF

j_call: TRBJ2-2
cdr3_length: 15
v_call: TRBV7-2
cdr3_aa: CASSLGQVYTGELFF

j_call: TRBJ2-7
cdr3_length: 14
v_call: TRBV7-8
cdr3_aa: CAGSLISASYEQYF

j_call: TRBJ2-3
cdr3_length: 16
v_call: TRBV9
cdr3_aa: CASSVMTSGGTDTQYF

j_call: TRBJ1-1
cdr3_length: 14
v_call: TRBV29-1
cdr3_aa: CSVEPGGKGTEAFF